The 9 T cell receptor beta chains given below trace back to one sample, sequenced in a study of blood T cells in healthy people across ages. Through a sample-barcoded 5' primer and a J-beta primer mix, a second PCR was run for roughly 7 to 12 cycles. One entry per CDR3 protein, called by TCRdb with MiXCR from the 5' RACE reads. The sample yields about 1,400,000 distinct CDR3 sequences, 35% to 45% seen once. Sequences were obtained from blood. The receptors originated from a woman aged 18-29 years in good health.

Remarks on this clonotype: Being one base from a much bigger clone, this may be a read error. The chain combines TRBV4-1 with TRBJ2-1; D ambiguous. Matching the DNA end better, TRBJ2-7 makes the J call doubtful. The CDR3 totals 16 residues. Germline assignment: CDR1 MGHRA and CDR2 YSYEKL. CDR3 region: CASSQDSSGSYNEQYF. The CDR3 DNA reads TGCGCCAGCAGCCAAGACAGCTCTGGCTCCTACAATGAGCAGTACTTC.

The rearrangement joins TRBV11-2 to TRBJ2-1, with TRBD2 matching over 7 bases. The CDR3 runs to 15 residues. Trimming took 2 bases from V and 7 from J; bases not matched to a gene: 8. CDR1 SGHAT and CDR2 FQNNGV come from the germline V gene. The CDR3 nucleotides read TGTGCCAGCAGCTTAATGGCGGGAGAGGGGAATGAGCAGTTCTTC. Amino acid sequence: CASSLMAGEGNEQFF.

The CDR3 loop reads CSASPWDEQYF. As DNA, the CDR3 is TGCAGTGCCTCTCCATGGGATGAGCAGTACTTC. The chain employs TRBV20-1 and TRBJ2-1, with unresolved D. The J call may be faulty, since TRBJ2-7 better matches the DNA end. This CDR3 has 11 residues. Looked up from germline, CDR1 is DFQATT and CDR2 is SNEGSKA (reference sequence).

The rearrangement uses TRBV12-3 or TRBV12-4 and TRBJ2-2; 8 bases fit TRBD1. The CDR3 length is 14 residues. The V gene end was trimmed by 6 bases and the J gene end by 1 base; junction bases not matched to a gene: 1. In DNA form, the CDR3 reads TGTGCCAGCAGCAGGGGGCTGAACACCGGGGAGCTGTTTTTT. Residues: CASSRGLNTGELFF.

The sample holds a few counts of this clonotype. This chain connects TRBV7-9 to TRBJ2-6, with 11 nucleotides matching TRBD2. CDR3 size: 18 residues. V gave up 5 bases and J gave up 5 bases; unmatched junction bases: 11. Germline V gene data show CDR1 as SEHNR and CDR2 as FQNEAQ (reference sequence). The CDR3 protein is CASSRRLAGRFWANVLTF. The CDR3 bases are TGTGCCAGCAGCCGAAGACTAGCGGGACGATTTTGGGCCAACGTCCTGACTTTC.

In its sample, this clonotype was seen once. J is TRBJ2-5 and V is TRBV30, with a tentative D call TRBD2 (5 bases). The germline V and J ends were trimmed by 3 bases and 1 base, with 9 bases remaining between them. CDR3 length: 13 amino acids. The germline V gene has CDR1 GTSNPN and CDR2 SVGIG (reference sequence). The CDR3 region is CAWRSGSQETQYF. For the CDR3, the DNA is TGTGCCTGGAGGTCGGGGTCCCAAGAGACCCAGTACTTC.

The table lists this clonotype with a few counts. The CDR3 loop reads CASTLLGASSTDTQYF. As DNA, the CDR3 is TGTGCCAGCACCTTGCTAGGAGCATCTAGCACAGATACGCAGTATTTT. The chain couples TRBV2 to TRBJ2-3, with D unclear. CDR3 length equals 16 residues. V was trimmed by 7 bases and J by 0 bases, leaving 17 bases between them. Germline V gives CDR1 SNHLY, CDR2 FYNNEI.

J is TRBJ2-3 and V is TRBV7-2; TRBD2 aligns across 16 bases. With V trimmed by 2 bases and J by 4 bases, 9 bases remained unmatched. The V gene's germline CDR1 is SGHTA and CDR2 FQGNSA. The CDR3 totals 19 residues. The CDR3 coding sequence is TGTGCCAGCAGCTTAAGCCCGGGACTAGCGGGAGGGCGAGCAGATACGCAGTATTTT. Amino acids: CASSLSPGLAGGRADTQYF.

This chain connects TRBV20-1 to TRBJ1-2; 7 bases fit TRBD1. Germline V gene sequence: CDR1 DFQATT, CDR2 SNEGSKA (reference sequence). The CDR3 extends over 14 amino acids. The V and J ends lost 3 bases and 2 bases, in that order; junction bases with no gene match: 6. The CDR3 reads CSARAGTVNYGYTF. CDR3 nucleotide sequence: TGCAGTGCTAGGGCCGGGACAGTGAACTATGGCTACACCTTC.